This is a list of T cell receptor beta chains from one sample in a study of cytomegalovirus exposure and HLA in healthy donors. Clones were read by immunoSEQ multiplex PCR, and TCRdb kept only the in-frame ones, dropping some. The table includes 85,000 to 130,000 clones, around 82% detected once. Sequenced input: PBMCs. The receptor set was obtained from a middle-aged woman in good health and CMV-seronegative. CDR3s include the opening cysteine and the closing phenylalanine or tryptophan. The size field is filled for only some rows; it gives once, few, many or a size class.

v_gene: TRBV28
abundance: once
CDR3aa: CASSVSSGVIGYEQYF

v_gene: TRBV19
abundance: -
CDR3aa: CASSPLGLAGGELFF

v_gene: TRBV5-1
abundance: -
CDR3aa: CASSLFSGGSSYEQYF

v_gene: TRBV11-3
abundance: -
CDR3aa: CASSYRLPENYEQYF

v_gene: TRBV5-1
abundance: once
CDR3aa: CASSLAGTGIQETQYF

v_gene: TRBV9
abundance: -
CDR3aa: CASSVNTPGLAVYNEQFF

v_gene: TRBV4-3
abundance: -
CDR3aa: CASSQERVPGQGYGYTF

v_gene: TRBV14
abundance: -
CDR3aa: CASSQPNSGWGPYNEQFF

v_gene: TRBV5-6
abundance: -
CDR3aa: CASGDSSENIQYF

v_gene: TRBV4-3
abundance: -
CDR3aa: CASSQAGYQRFTDTQYF

v_gene: TRBV5-1
abundance: few
CDR3aa: CATSSSSLNTGELFF

v_gene: TRBV2
abundance: -
CDR3aa: CASSSQGTTNEKLFF

v_gene: TRBV7-9
abundance: -
CDR3aa: CASSLVGGQGIEQYF

v_gene: TRBV28
abundance: -
CDR3aa: CASTKEEGYYEQYF

v_gene: TRBV19
abundance: -
CDR3aa: CASSIGLAGVNEQFF

v_gene: TRBV5-6
abundance: -
CDR3aa: CASSPNIGVANTGELFF

v_gene: TRBV30
abundance: -
CDR3aa: CAWSVIPDTQYF

v_gene: TRBV6-5
abundance: -
CDR3aa: CASTEGGDTEAFF

v_gene: TRBV28
abundance: -
CDR3aa: CASSSPPGSTDTQYF

v_gene: TRBV2
abundance: -
CDR3aa: CASTPRLAGDTQYF

v_gene: TRBV28
abundance: -
CDR3aa: CASSLNGASGSYEQYF

v_gene: TRBV4-2
abundance: -
CDR3aa: CASSQPLSGQYEKLFF

v_gene: TRBV7-3
abundance: -
CDR3aa: CASSLGTASTDTQYF

v_gene: TRBV20-1
abundance: once
CDR3aa: CSAIRAYEQYF

v_gene: TRBV11-2
abundance: -
CDR3aa: CASVRVLGNEQFF

v_gene: TRBV19
abundance: -
CDR3aa: CASRQDIRVTEAFF

v_gene: TRBV7-9
abundance: -
CDR3aa: CASVYGQETQYF

v_gene: TRBV20-1
abundance: -
CDR3aa: CSAHEAYGYTF

v_gene: TRBV9
abundance: -
CDR3aa: CASSPAAGQETQYF

v_gene: TRBV7-8
abundance: -
CDR3aa: CASSLEGAPGELFF

v_gene: TRBV27
abundance: -
CDR3aa: CASGPLGGVGNTEAFF

v_gene: TRBV9
abundance: once
CDR3aa: CASSVVGGSYNEQFF

v_gene: TRBV28
abundance: -
CDR3aa: CASSSGLAGVFYEQYF

v_gene: TRBV28
abundance: few
CDR3aa: CASSDSGDYNEQFF

v_gene: TRBV5-1
abundance: -
CDR3aa: CASSNDNLISYNEQFF